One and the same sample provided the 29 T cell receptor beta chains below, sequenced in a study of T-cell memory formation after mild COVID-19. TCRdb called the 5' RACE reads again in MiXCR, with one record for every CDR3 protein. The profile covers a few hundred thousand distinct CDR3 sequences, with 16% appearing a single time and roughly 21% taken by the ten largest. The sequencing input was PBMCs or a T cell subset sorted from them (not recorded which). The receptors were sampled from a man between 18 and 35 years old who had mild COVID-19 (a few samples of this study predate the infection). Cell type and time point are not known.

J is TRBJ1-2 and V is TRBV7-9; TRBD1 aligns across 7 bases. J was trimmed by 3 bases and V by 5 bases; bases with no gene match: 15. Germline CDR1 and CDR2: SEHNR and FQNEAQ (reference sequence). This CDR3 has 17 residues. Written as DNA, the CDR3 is TGTGCCAGCAGCGACACTAGAGGGACAGCCTTCCACTATGGCTACACCTTC. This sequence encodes CASSDTRGTAFHYGYTF. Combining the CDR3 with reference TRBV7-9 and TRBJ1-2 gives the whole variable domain DTGVSQNPRHKITKRGQNVTFRCDPISEHNRLYWYRQTLGQGPEFLTYFQNEAQLEKSRLLSDRFSAERPKGSFSTLEIQRTEQGDSAMYLCASSDTRGTAFHYGYTFGSGTRLTVV.

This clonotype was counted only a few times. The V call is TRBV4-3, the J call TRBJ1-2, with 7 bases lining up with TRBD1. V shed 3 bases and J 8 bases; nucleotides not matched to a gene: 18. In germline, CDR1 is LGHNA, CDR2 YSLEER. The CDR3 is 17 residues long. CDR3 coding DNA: TGCGCCAGCAGCCATCCTCCAGGGACAGTGAGTTTGCGCGGCTACACCTTC. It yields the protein CASSHPPGTVSLRGYTF.

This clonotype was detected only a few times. CDR3 nucleotides: TGTGCCAGCAGCCCCGGACTAGCGGGGGGGAGGAGCTCCTACAATGAGCAGTTCTTC. Translation: CASSPGLAGGRSSYNEQFF. The chain uses TRBV7-9 and TRBJ2-1; 15 bases match TRBD2. The ends lost 5 bases at V and 0 bases at J; junction bases unmatched: 8. The CDR3 has 19 amino acids. The germline V gene encodes CDR1 SEHNR and CDR2 FQNEAQ (reference sequence).

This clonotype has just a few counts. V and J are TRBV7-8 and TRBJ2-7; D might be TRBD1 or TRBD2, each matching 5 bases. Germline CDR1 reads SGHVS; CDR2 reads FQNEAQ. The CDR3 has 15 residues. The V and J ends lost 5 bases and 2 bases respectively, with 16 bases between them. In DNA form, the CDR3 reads TGTGCCAGCAGCCGGGGACCCGAAGTGGCCTACGAGCAGTACGTC. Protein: CASSRGPEVAYEQYV.

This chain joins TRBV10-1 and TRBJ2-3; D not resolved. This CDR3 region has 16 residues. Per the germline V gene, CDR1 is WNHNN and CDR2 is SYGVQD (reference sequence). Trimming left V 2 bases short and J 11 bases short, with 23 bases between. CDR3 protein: CASSEAFGRTSRVQYF. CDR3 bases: TGCGCCAGCAGTGAGGCCTTTGGACGGACCAGCCGCGTGCAGTATTTT.

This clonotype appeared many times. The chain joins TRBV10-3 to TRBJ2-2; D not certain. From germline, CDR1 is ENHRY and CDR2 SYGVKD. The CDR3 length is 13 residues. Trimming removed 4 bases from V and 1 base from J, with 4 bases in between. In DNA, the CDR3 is TGTGCCATCAGTGGGCAGAACACCGGGGAGCTGTTTTTT. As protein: CAISGQNTGELFF.

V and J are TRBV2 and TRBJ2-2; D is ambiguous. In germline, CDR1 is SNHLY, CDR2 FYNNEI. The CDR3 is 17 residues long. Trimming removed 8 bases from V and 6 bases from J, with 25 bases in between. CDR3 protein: CASGPRRVGQGAGELFF. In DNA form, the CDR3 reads TGTGCCAGCGGGCCGAGACGTGTTGGTCAAGGCGCCGGGGAGCTGTTTTTT.

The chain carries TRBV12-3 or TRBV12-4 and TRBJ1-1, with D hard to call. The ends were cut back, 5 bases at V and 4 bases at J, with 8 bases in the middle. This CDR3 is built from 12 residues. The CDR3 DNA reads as TGTGCCAGCAGTCGATATGGCACTGAAGCTTTCTTT. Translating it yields CASSRYGTEAFF.

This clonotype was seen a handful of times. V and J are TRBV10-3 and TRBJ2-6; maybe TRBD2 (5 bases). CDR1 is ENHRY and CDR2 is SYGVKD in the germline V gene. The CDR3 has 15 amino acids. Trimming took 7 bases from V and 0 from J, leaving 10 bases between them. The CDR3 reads CAITRGGSGANVLTF. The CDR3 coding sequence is TGTGCCATCACACGTGGAGGCTCTGGGGCCAACGTCCTGACTTTC.

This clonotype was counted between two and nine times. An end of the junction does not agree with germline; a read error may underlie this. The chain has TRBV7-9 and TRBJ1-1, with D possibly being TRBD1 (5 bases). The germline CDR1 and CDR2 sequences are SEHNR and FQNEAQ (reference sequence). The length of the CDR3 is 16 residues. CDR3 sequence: CASSLVGPLGNPEAFF. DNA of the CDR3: TGTGCCAGCAGCTTAGTGGGACCCCTCGGGAACCCTGAAGCTTTCTTT.

Written as DNA, the CDR3 is TGCAGCGTTGAGCCGGAAGTGAACACTGAAGCTTTCTTT. Translating gives CSVEPEVNTEAFF. V and J are TRBV29-1 and TRBJ1-1; no firm D call. The germline gives CDR1 SQVTM, CDR2 ANQGSEA. Trimming cost V 3 bases and J 0 bases, with 8 bases left between them. The CDR3 is 13 amino acids.

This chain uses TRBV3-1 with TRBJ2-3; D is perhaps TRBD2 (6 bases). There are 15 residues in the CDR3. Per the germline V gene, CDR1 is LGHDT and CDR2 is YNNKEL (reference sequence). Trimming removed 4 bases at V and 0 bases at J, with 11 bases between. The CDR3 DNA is TGTGCCAGCAGCCTCCTTCGGGGGAGCACAGATACGCAGTATTTT. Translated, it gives CASSLLRGSTDTQYF.

CDR3 sequence: CASLLTGEETQYF. CDR3 sequence (DNA): TGTGCCAGCCTACTAACGGGGGAAGAGACCCAGTACTTC. The V gene is TRBV12-3 or TRBV12-4, the J gene TRBJ2-5; the D gene is possibly TRBD2 (6 bases). CDR3 length: 13 amino acids. Trimming removed 8 bases from V and 3 bases from J, with 13 bases in between.

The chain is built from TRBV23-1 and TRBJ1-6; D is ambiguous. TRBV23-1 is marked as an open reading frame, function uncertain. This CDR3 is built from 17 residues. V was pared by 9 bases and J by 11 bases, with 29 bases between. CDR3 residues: CASILLRPRKTDTPLHF. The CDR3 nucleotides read TGCGCCAGTATTCTCCTCCGGCCCAGGAAAACCGATACACCCCTCCACTTT.

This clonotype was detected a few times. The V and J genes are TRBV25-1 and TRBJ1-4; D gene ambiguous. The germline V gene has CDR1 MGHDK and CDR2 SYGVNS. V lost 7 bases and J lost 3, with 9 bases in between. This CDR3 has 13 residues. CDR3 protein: CASNRAANEKLFF. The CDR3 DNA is TGTGCCAGCAATCGGGCAGCTAATGAAAAACTGTTTTTT. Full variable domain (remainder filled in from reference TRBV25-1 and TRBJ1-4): EADIYQTPRYLVIGTGKKITLECSQTMGHDKMYWYQQDPGMELHLIHYSYGVNSTEKGDLSSESTVSRIRTEHFPLTLESARPSHTSQYLCASNRAANEKLFFGSGTQLSVL.

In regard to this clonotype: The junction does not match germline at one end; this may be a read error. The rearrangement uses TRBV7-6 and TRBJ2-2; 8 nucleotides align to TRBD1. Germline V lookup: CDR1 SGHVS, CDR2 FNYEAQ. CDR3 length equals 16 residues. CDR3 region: CASSLERTGNTRELFF. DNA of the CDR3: TGTGCCAGCAGCTTAGAGCGGACAGGGAACACCAGGGAGCTGTTTTTT.

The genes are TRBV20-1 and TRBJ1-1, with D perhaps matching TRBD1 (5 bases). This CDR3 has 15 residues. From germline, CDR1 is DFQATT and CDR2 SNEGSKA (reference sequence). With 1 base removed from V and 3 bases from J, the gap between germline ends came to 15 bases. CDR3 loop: CSARGRAGMDTEAFF. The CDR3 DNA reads TGCAGTGCTAGAGGACGGGCAGGGATGGACACTGAAGCTTTCTTT.

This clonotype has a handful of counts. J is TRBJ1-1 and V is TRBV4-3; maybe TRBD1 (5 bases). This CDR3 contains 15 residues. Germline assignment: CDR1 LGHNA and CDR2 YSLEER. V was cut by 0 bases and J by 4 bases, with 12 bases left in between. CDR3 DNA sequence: TGCGCCAGCAGCCAAGATGCCCGGGGGGGCACTGAAGCTTTCTTT. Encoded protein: CASSQDARGGTEAFF.

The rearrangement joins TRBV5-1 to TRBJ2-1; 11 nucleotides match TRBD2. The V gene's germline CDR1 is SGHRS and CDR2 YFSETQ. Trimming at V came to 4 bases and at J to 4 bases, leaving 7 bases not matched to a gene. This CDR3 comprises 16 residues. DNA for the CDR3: TGCGCCAGCAGCCATGGACTAGCGGGTTCGTACAATGAGCAGTTCTTC. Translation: CASSHGLAGSYNEQFF.

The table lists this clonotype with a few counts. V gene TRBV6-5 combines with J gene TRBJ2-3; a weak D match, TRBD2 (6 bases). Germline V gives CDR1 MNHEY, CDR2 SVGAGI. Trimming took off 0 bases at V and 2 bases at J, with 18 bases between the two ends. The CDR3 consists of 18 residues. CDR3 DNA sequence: TGTGCCAGCAGTTACTCGATTTCTCTGGACTATTCCACAGATACGCAGTATTTT. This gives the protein CASSYSISLDYSTDTQYF.

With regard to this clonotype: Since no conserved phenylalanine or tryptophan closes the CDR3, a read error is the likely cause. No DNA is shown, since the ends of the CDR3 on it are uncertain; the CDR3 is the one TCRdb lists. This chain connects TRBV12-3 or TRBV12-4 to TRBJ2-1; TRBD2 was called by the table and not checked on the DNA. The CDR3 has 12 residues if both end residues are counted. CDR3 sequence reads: CASSFSLAGVFL.

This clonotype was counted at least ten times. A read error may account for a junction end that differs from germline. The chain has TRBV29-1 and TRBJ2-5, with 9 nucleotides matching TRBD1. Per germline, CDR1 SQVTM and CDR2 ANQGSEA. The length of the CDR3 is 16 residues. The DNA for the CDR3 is TGCAGCGTAGAAGGAACGACCCGGGACAGGGAAGAGACCCAGTACTTC. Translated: CSVEGTTRDREETQYF. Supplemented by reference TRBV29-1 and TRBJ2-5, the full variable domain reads SAVISQKPSRDICQRGTSLTIQCQVDSQVTMMFWYRQQPGQSLTLIATANQGSEATYESGFVIDKFPISRPNLTFSTLTVSNMSPEDSSIYLCSVEGTTRDREETQYFGPGTRLLVL.

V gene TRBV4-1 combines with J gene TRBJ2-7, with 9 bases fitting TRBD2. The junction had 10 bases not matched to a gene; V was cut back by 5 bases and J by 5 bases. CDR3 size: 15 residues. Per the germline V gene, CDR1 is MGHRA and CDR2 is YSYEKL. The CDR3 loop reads CASSRGLAGRHEQYV. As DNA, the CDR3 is TGCGCCAGCAGCAGGGGGCTAGCGGGGAGACACGAGCAGTACGTC.

CDR3: CATLMTAKPTDTQYF. As DNA, the CDR3 is TGTGCCACGCTGATGACGGCCAAACCCACAGATACGCAGTATTTT. The V and J genes are TRBV7-6 and TRBJ2-3; D remains ambiguous. The CDR3 spans 15 residues. Deletions cut 10 bases from V and 2 bases from J, with 19 bases between. Germline assignment: CDR1 SGHVS and CDR2 FNYEAQ.

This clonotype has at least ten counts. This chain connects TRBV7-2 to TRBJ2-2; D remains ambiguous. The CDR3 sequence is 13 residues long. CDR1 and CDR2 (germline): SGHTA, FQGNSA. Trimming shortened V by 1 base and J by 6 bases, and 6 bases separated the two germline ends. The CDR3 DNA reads TGTGCCAGCAGCTTAGGGTCGGCCGGGGAGCTGTTTTTT. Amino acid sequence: CASSLGSAGELFF.

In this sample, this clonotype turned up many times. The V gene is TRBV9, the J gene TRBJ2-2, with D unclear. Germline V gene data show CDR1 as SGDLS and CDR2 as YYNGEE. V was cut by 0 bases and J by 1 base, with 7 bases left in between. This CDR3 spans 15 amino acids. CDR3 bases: TGTGCCAGCAGCGTAGCCAAGGGGAACACCGGGGAGCTGTTTTTT. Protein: CASSVAKGNTGELFF.

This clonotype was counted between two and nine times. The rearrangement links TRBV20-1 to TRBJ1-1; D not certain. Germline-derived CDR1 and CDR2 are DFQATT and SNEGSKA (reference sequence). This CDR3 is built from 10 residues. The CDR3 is CRAYGAEAFF. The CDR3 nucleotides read TGCAGAGCATATGGCGCTGAAGCTTTCTTT.

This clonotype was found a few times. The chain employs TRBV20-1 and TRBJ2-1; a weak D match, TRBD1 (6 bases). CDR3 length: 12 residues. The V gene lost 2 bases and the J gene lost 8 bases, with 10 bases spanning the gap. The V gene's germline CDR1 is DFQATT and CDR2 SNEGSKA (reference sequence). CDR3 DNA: TGCAGTGCTAGATCACAGGGATATGAGCAGTTCTTC. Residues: CSARSQGYEQFF.

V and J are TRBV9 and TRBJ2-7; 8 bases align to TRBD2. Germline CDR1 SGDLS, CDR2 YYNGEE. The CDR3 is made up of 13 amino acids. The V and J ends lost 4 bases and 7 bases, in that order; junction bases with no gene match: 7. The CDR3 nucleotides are TGTGCCAGCAGCTCCTCGGGGGGGTCAGAGCAGTACTTC. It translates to CASSSSGGSEQYF.